The rows below give T cell receptor beta chains drawn from one sample of a study of blood T cell repertoires in COVID-19. Using immunoSEQ multiplex PCR, the repertoire was profiled, and TCRdb retains in-frame clones only, with some absent. The profile shows roughly 250,000 clones, approximately 92% of them singletons. Sequencing was done on a sample of peripheral blood. The receptors originated from a person aged 18-35 years with COVID-19, enrolled during active disease. Both conserved end residues are part of each CDR3. A D gene is named only where the DNA matches it firmly. Rows may omit the clone size; those that give it use once, few, many or a size class.

D gene: TRBD2
V gene: TRBV18
J gene: TRBJ2-7
clone size: few
CDR3 DNA: TGTGCCAGCTCACCACCGAACCGAGCGGGAGTCGGCGAGCAGTACTTC
CDR3 protein: CASSPPNRAGVGEQYF

D gene: TRBD2
V gene: TRBV6-4
J gene: TRBJ2-7
clone size: NA
CDR3 DNA: TGTGCCAGCAAGAAACTAGCGGGAGGGTCTGGGGAGCAGTACTTC
CDR3 protein: CASKKLAGGSGEQYF

D gene: NA
V gene: TRBV19
J gene: TRBJ2-5
clone size: NA
CDR3 DNA: TGTGCCAGTAGTACCTGGACAAGACCCCAAGAGACCCAGTACTTC
CDR3 protein: CASSTWTRPQETQYF

D gene: NA
V gene: TRBV25-1
J gene: TRBJ2-6
clone size: NA
CDR3 DNA: TGTGCCAGCAGTGAAACTACAGGGATCCACTCTGGGGCCAACGTCCTGACTTTC
CDR3 protein: CASSETTGIHSGANVLTF

D gene: NA
V gene: TRBV19
J gene: TRBJ2-7
clone size: NA
CDR3 DNA: TGTGCCAGTACTCCGATTGGGGGGAACGAGCAGTACTTC
CDR3 protein: CASTPIGGNEQYF

D gene: NA
V gene: TRBV6-5
J gene: TRBJ2-7
clone size: NA
CDR3 DNA: TGTGCCAGCAGTTTCACGACGGGACACGGCGACGAGCAGTACTTC
CDR3 protein: CASSFTTGHGDEQYF

D gene: NA
V gene: TRBV3-1/TRBV3-2
J gene: TRBJ2-1
clone size: NA
CDR3 DNA: TGTGCCAGCAGCCAAGGCAGTCCGGGGGAGAGCGACAATGAGCAGTTCTTC
CDR3 protein: CASSQGSPGESDNEQFF

D gene: TRBD1
V gene: TRBV5-1
J gene: TRBJ1-6
clone size: once
CDR3 DNA: TGCGCCAGCAGCGGGACAGGGCTTAGAGATTCACCCCTCCACTTT
CDR3 protein: CASSGTGLRDSPLHF

D gene: NA
V gene: TRBV4-1
J gene: TRBJ2-2
clone size: NA
CDR3 DNA: TGCGCCAGCAGCCAAGTAACGGGAGCCGGGGAGCTGTTTTTT
CDR3 protein: CASSQVTGAGELFF

D gene: TRBD1
V gene: TRBV7-6
J gene: TRBJ2-5
clone size: NA
CDR3 DNA: TGTGCCAGCAGCTTAGGGCCCCCCGGGACAGGGATAGAGACCCAGTACTTC
CDR3 protein: CASSLGPPGTGIETQYF

D gene: NA
V gene: TRBV15
J gene: TRBJ2-3
clone size: NA
CDR3 DNA: TGTGCCACCAGCAGCCCGACTGGGGCGGATACGCAGTATTTT
CDR3 protein: CATSSPTGADTQYF

D gene: NA
V gene: TRBV12-2
J gene: TRBJ2-7
clone size: NA
CDR3 DNA: TGTGCAAGTCGCTTAGCGGCCGGGACAGAGACCTACGAGCAGTACTTC
CDR3 protein: CASRLAAGTETYEQYF

D gene: NA
V gene: TRBV20-1
J gene: TRBJ1-4
clone size: NA
CDR3 DNA: TGCAGTGCTAGTTGGGGGGATAATGAAAAACTGTTTTTT
CDR3 protein: CSASWGDNEKLFF

D gene: TRBD1
V gene: TRBV6-1
J gene: TRBJ1-1
clone size: NA
CDR3 DNA: TGTGCCAGCAGTGAAAGGGACAGCCACACTGAAGCTTTCTTT
CDR3 protein: CASSERDSHTEAFF

D gene: TRBD2
V gene: TRBV10-3
J gene: TRBJ2-7
clone size: NA
CDR3 DNA: TGTGCCACCCGCCGCGGACTAGCGGAAAAGGACGAGCAGTACTTC
CDR3 protein: CATRRGLAEKDEQYF

D gene: NA
V gene: TRBV7-9
J gene: TRBJ1-2
clone size: NA
CDR3 DNA: TGTGCCAGCAGCTTAGGGGTGCAGGGGAAAGGCTACACCTTC
CDR3 protein: CASSLGVQGKGYTF

D gene: TRBD2
V gene: TRBV2
J gene: TRBJ2-1
clone size: NA
CDR3 DNA: TGTGCCAGCAGTGAAGCTAGCGGGAGTTACAATGAGCAGTTCTTC
CDR3 protein: CASSEASGSYNEQFF

D gene: TRBD1
V gene: TRBV2
J gene: TRBJ1-5
clone size: NA
CDR3 DNA: TGTGCCAGCAATGGTAACAGGGGTGACAATCAGCCCCAGCATTTT
CDR3 protein: CASNGNRGDNQPQHF

D gene: NA
V gene: TRBV4-1
J gene: TRBJ1-3
clone size: once
CDR3 DNA: TGCGCCAGCAGCCAAGATCCCCCAGGTTTCCTTGGAAACACCATATATTTT
CDR3 protein: CASSQDPPGFLGNTIYF

D gene: TRBD2
V gene: TRBV7-9
J gene: TRBJ2-3
clone size: NA
CDR3 DNA: TGTGCCAGCAGCCCAGTACCCTGGACTAGCGGTTCCACAGATACGCAGTATTTT
CDR3 protein: CASSPVPWTSGSTDTQYF

D gene: TRBD2
V gene: TRBV7-7
J gene: TRBJ2-3
clone size: once
CDR3 DNA: TGTGCTAGCAACGGACTAGCGCCTACAGATACGCAGTATTTT
CDR3 protein: CASNGLAPTDTQYF

D gene: TRBD2
V gene: TRBV4-1
J gene: TRBJ2-2
clone size: once
CDR3 DNA: TGCGCCAGCAGCCAAGAATCTAGCGGGAGGATGAACACCGGGGAGCTGTTTTTT
CDR3 protein: CASSQESSGRMNTGELFF

D gene: TRBD1
V gene: TRBV14
J gene: TRBJ1-1
clone size: NA
CDR3 DNA: TGTGCCAGCAGCCGGATCAGGGGGACTGAAGCTTTCTTT
CDR3 protein: CASSRIRGTEAFF

D gene: TRBD2
V gene: TRBV25-1
J gene: TRBJ2-7
clone size: NA
CDR3 DNA: TGTGCCAGCAGTGAAGGAGGACTAGCTTACGAGCAGTACTTC
CDR3 protein: CASSEGGLAYEQYF

D gene: TRBD2
V gene: TRBV9
J gene: TRBJ2-2
clone size: NA
CDR3 DNA: TGTGCCAGCAGCAGCCCCAGGCTAGCGGGGAAAACCGGGGAGCTGTTTTTT
CDR3 protein: CASSSPRLAGKTGELFF

D gene: NA
V gene: TRBV7-9
J gene: TRBJ2-3
clone size: NA
CDR3 DNA: TGTGCCAGCAGCTCCGGGACTTCACGCACAGATACGCAGTATTTT
CDR3 protein: CASSSGTSRTDTQYF

D gene: NA
V gene: TRBV12-3/TRBV12-4
J gene: TRBJ2-1
clone size: NA
CDR3 DNA: TGTGCCTCGGCCTACAATGAGCAGTTCTTC
CDR3 protein: CASAYNEQFF

D gene: NA
V gene: TRBV6-2/TRBV6-3
J gene: TRBJ1-2
clone size: NA
CDR3 DNA: TGTGCCAGCAGTTGGAAGGCCGTCGGGGGCTACACCTTC
CDR3 protein: CASSWKAVGGYTF

D gene: TRBD1
V gene: TRBV5-4
J gene: TRBJ2-7
clone size: NA
CDR3 DNA: TGTGCCAGCAGCTTGGGACAGGGGGGCGACGAGCAGTACTTC
CDR3 protein: CASSLGQGGDEQYF

D gene: NA
V gene: TRBV24-1
J gene: TRBJ2-7
clone size: NA
CDR3 DNA: TGTGCCGCTATGCGGCGCCAGAGCTCCTACGAGCAGTACTTC
CDR3 protein: CAAMRRQSSYEQYF

D gene: NA
V gene: TRBV28
J gene: TRBJ2-3
clone size: NA
CDR3 DNA: TGTGCCAGCAGCTATTCCCCAGGGATGACCACAGATACGCAGTATTTT
CDR3 protein: CASSYSPGMTTDTQYF

D gene: TRBD1
V gene: TRBV10-2
J gene: TRBJ1-1
clone size: NA
CDR3 DNA: TGCGCCAGCCGTACATACAGGGGGCATAACACTGAAGCTTTCTTT
CDR3 protein: CASRTYRGHNTEAFF

D gene: TRBD1
V gene: TRBV7-3
J gene: TRBJ2-3
clone size: once
CDR3 DNA: TGTGCCAGCAGCTTAACAGGGGGCGCAGCCGATACGCAGTATTTT
CDR3 protein: CASSLTGGAADTQYF

D gene: NA
V gene: TRBV5-5
J gene: TRBJ1-4
clone size: NA
CDR3 DNA: TGTGCCAGCAGCTTGCCTTCCGATGAAAAACTGTTTTTT
CDR3 protein: CASSLPSDEKLFF

D gene: NA
V gene: TRBV7-2
J gene: TRBJ2-1
clone size: NA
CDR3 DNA: TGTGCCAGCTGCTGGACAGCGGCCGCCAATGAGCAGTTCTTC
CDR3 protein: CASCWTAAANEQFF

D gene: NA
V gene: TRBV19
J gene: TRBJ2-1
clone size: NA
CDR3 DNA: TGTGCCACCCGTTCCGGGGGCAATGAGCAGTTCTTC
CDR3 protein: CATRSGGNEQFF

D gene: TRBD2
V gene: TRBV13
J gene: TRBJ2-1
clone size: NA
CDR3 DNA: TGTGCCATCCCGAGCGGGAGGGCCAGAAATGAGCAGTTCTTC
CDR3 protein: CAIPSGRARNEQFF

D gene: NA
V gene: TRBV27
J gene: TRBJ2-4
clone size: NA
CDR3 DNA: TGTGCCAGCAGTTCCCTCCCGGTAGCCAAAAACATTCAGTACTTC
CDR3 protein: CASSSLPVAKNIQYF

D gene: NA
V gene: TRBV5-1
J gene: TRBJ1-3
clone size: NA
CDR3 DNA: TGCGCCAGCAGCCAGAGCATATTGGACAAGTCTCATGGAAACACCATATATTTT
CDR3 protein: CASSQSILDKSHGNTIYF

D gene: NA
V gene: TRBV5-4
J gene: TRBJ2-5
clone size: NA
CDR3 DNA: TGTGCCAGCAGCTACGCGGTGGGGACCCAGTACTTC
CDR3 protein: CASSYAVGTQYF

D gene: TRBD1
V gene: TRBV5-4
J gene: TRBJ2-3
clone size: NA
CDR3 DNA: TGTGCCAGCAGCTTCGAGACAGGGGGATCAGATACGCAGTATTTT
CDR3 protein: CASSFETGGSDTQYF

D gene: TRBD1
V gene: TRBV11-2
J gene: TRBJ2-6
clone size: NA
CDR3 DNA: TGTGCCAGCAGCTTAGGACAGGGGGGTGGGGCCAACGTCCTGACTTTC
CDR3 protein: CASSLGQGGGANVLTF

D gene: NA
V gene: TRBV25-1
J gene: TRBJ2-3
clone size: NA
CDR3 DNA: TGTGCCAGCAGTGAATTAAAAGCGGATACTAGCACAGATACGCAGTATTTT
CDR3 protein: CASSELKADTSTDTQYF

D gene: NA
V gene: TRBV12-3/TRBV12-4
J gene: TRBJ2-7
clone size: NA
CDR3 DNA: TGTGCCAGCAGTCTTCGGGGTTACGAGCAGTACTTC
CDR3 protein: CASSLRGYEQYF

D gene: NA
V gene: TRBV29-1
J gene: TRBJ2-7
clone size: NA
CDR3 DNA: TGCAGCGTTGAAGATTCCTCAGGGGTTATCAACGAGCAGTACTTC
CDR3 protein: CSVEDSSGVINEQYF

D gene: NA
V gene: TRBV3-1/TRBV3-2
J gene: TRBJ2-7
clone size: NA
CDR3 DNA: TGTGCCAGCAGCCCGAGGGGAGTGGAGGGGACCTACGAGCAGTACTTC
CDR3 protein: CASSPRGVEGTYEQYF

D gene: NA
V gene: TRBV6-5
J gene: TRBJ2-5
clone size: NA
CDR3 DNA: TGTGCCAGCAGTTACTCGGGGGGGCAGACCCAGTACTTC
CDR3 protein: CASSYSGGQTQYF

D gene: NA
V gene: TRBV12-3/TRBV12-4
J gene: TRBJ1-5
clone size: NA
CDR3 DNA: TGTGCCAGCAGTCGTGGGGCCGGTCAGCCCCAGCATTTT
CDR3 protein: CASSRGAGQPQHF

D gene: TRBD1
V gene: TRBV6-2/TRBV6-3
J gene: TRBJ2-7
clone size: NA
CDR3 DNA: TGTGCCAGCAGTTCCGACAGGGTGATGTATGACGAGCAGTACTTC
CDR3 protein: CASSSDRVMYDEQYF

D gene: TRBD1
V gene: TRBV28
J gene: TRBJ1-4
clone size: NA
CDR3 DNA: TGTGCCAGCAGTTTATTACAGGGGAGATTAAATGAAAAACTGTTTTTT
CDR3 protein: CASSLLQGRLNEKLFF

D gene: NA
V gene: TRBV5-8
J gene: TRBJ2-7
clone size: NA
CDR3 DNA: TGTGCCAGCAGCTTTGGGCGCTCCTACGAGCAGTACTTC
CDR3 protein: CASSFGRSYEQYF

D gene: NA
V gene: TRBV2
J gene: TRBJ1-2
clone size: NA
CDR3 DNA: TGTGCCAGCAGTGAGGGGGCCAGAGACTACACCTTC
CDR3 protein: CASSEGARDYTF

D gene: TRBD2
V gene: TRBV11-2
J gene: TRBJ2-1
clone size: NA
CDR3 DNA: TGTGCCAGCAGCGCCATCGTTCAGGGGCCTAGCGGGAGTAATCATGAGCAGTTCTTC
CDR3 protein: CASSAIVQGPSGSNHEQFF

D gene: NA
V gene: TRBV6-5
J gene: TRBJ2-2
clone size: NA
CDR3 DNA: TGTGCCAGCAGTTACTCCGGGGTACTCACCGGGGAGCTGTTTTTT
CDR3 protein: CASSYSGVLTGELFF

D gene: NA
V gene: TRBV21-1
J gene: TRBJ1-1
clone size: NA
CDR3 DNA: TGTGCCAGCAGCAAAGCGCTTTCTCAGGGGCAGAACACTGAAGCTTTCTTT
CDR3 protein: CASSKALSQGQNTEAFF

D gene: NA
V gene: TRBV28
J gene: TRBJ1-1
clone size: NA
CDR3 DNA: TGTGCCAGCAGTTTCCCAGGGACTGAAGCTTTCTTT
CDR3 protein: CASSFPGTEAFF

D gene: TRBD1
V gene: TRBV5-1
J gene: TRBJ2-3
clone size: NA
CDR3 DNA: TGCGCCAGCAGCTTGGGGACAGGGGGCGTGAGCACAGATACGCAGTATTTT
CDR3 protein: CASSLGTGGVSTDTQYF

D gene: TRBD2
V gene: TRBV6-1
J gene: TRBJ2-1
clone size: NA
CDR3 DNA: TGTGCCAGCACCCCGAAGCGGGGGTCGGAGTTCTTC
CDR3 protein: CASTPKRGSEFF

D gene: TRBD2
V gene: TRBV6-1
J gene: TRBJ2-1
clone size: NA
CDR3 DNA: TGTGCCAGCAGTGGCCGCATACTAGCGGGAGTTCCCTACAATGAGCAGTTCTTC
CDR3 protein: CASSGRILAGVPYNEQFF

D gene: TRBD1
V gene: TRBV5-1
J gene: TRBJ2-7
clone size: NA
CDR3 DNA: TGCGCCAGCAGCAGGGGGACAGGGGTGCGCGAGCAGTACTTC
CDR3 protein: CASSRGTGVREQYF